This TCR beta chain was sequenced during a study of regulatory T cells in long-lasting Graves disease. Only a few counts were recorded for this clonotype. The time point denotes: newly diagnosed GD, antithyroid drugs for less than 3 months. RNA extracted from PBMCs served as the sequencing template. CDR1 and CDR2 (germline): SQVTM, ANQGSEA. The CDR3 is made up of 14 amino acids. The V and J ends lost 6 bases and 0 bases, in that order; junction bases with no gene match: 3. Building of the TCR beta libraries involved iRepertoire HTBI primers and Arm-PCR of CDR3 regions. TCRdb recomputed calls from the multiplex PCR reads with MiXCR, one row per CDR3 protein. The data contain about 470,000 distinct CDR3 sequences, 15% to 20% of them singletons. The data were also submitted as part of a second study, on T cells in Graves' hyperthyroidism and ophthalmopathy.

Sequenced material: peripheral blood mononuclear cells (PBMCs), taken at new diagnosis, from a patient treated with antithyroid drugs. The J gene is TRBJ2-3, the V gene TRBV29-1; 10 nucleotides align to TRBD2. The sequence was obtained from a man aged 35-49 years with Graves disease. CDR3 bases: TGCAGCGTGAAAGCGGGAGGGAGCACAGATACGCAGTATTTT. Translating it yields CSVKAGGSTDTQYF.